Reported below is one TCR beta chain. This entry belongs to a study of blood T cells in healthy people across ages. This CDR3 has 14 amino acids. With V trimmed by 5 bases and J by 0 bases, 4 bases remained unmatched. CDR1 is DFQATT, CDR2 SNEGSKA, per germline (reference sequence). A sample-barcoded 5' primer and a J-beta primer mix were used in a second PCR of roughly 6 to 12 cycles. MiXCR was run by TCRdb on the 5' RACE reads, yielding one entry per CDR3 protein. Counted here are about 670,000 distinct CDR3 sequences, about 51% occurring once; the ten biggest clones make up approximately 12%. The specimen was blood. V is TRBV20-1 and J is TRBJ2-1, with 7 bases lining up with TRBD1. This TCR was sampled from a woman of 80 years or more in good health. CDR3 residues: CSASDRSSYNEQFF. In DNA, the CDR3 is TGCAGTGCTTCGGACAGGAGCTCCTACAATGAGCAGTTCTTC.